This T cell receptor beta chain stems from a study of blood T cells in healthy people across ages. The germline gives CDR1 KGHSH, CDR2 LQKENI. Trimming pared 2 bases from V and 2 bases from J, leaving 13 bases between. CDR3 length equals 16 residues. Primers used in a second PCR of about 7 to 12 cycles were a sample-barcoded 5' primer and a J-beta primer mix. TCRdb analysed the 5' RACE reads with MiXCR anew, one entry per CDR3 protein. Of 1.5 million to 2 million distinct CDR3 sequences in the sample, around half are singletons; the top ten hold less than 2.5%. Study findings and constraints: Estimates based on one million T cells were treated as lower bounds.

This clonotype was recorded once. The antigen remains unidentified. There were healthy Caucasian individuals from Russia, aged roughly 6 to 100, serving as donors. The sequence came from a woman aged 40 to 49 in good health. The genes are TRBV18 and TRBJ2-1; D is possibly TRBD1 (5 bases). Sequences were obtained from blood. For the CDR3, the DNA is TGTGCCAGCTCACCATCCTTGGGGCAGACCTACAATGAGCAGTTCTTC. Translated, it gives CASSPSLGQTYNEQFF.